These 25 T cell receptor beta chains share one sample of origin, sequenced in a study of human T cells and chemical hapten exposure. Noted time point: pre-sensitization, week 0. Treatment defined: therapeutic diphenylcyclopropenone sensitization with weekly scalp DPC. TCRdb re-derived calls from the RACE reads in MiXCR, one entry per CDR3 protein. The sample has some 330,000 distinct CDR3 sequences; around 5.5% are singletons. The source was whole blood, collected in connection with sensitization to the hapten diphenylcyclopropenone (DPC). The receptor source for this set is a woman aged 18-29 years with alopecia areata. Some clones in this sample may be carry-over from other donors' samples.

This clonotype was observed at least ten times. The gene calls are TRBV29-1 and TRBJ2-1, with TRBD2 identical over 10 bases. CDR3 length: 14 residues. Germline V lookup: CDR1 SQVTM, CDR2 ANQGSEA. The ends lost 6 bases at V and 6 bases at J; junction bases unmatched: 8. CDR3 protein: CSVCTSGVTNEQFF. CDR3 DNA: TGCAGCGTATGTACTAGCGGGGTAACCAATGAGCAGTTCTTC.

This clonotype was seen ten or more times. CDR3 DNA: TGCAGTGCTAGGTCACTAGCGGGGATGGAGACCCAGTACTTC. Translating it yields CSARSLAGMETQYF. This chain links TRBV20-1 with TRBJ2-5; 10 bases are shared with TRBD2. Germline V gives CDR1 DFQATT, CDR2 SNEGSKA (reference sequence). Trimming cost V 3 bases and J 5 bases; bases outside gene matches: 6. The CDR3 runs to 14 residues.

This clonotype was seen a few times. The chain carries TRBV12-3 or TRBV12-4 and TRBJ1-5; no reliable D call. The CDR3 spans 15 residues. V was pared by 2 bases and J by 0 bases, with 8 bases between. CDR3 region: CASSLSQNSNQPQHF. The DNA of the CDR3 is TGTGCCAGCAGTTTAAGTCAAAATAGCAATCAGCCCCAGCATTTT.

This clonotype came up a few times. V and J are TRBV12-3 or TRBV12-4 and TRBJ1-2; 11 nucleotides agree with TRBD1. The ends lost 6 bases at V and 7 bases at J; junction bases unmatched: 7. The CDR3 totals 14 residues. CDR3 amino acids: CASRTAGQGVGYTF. The CDR3 DNA is TGTGCCAGCAGGACCGCGGGACAGGGGGTTGGCTACACCTTC.

In its sample, this clonotype was seen a few times. J is TRBJ2-3 and V is TRBV5-6, with D unresolved. The CDR3 is made up of 12 amino acids. Germline assignment: CDR1 SGHDT and CDR2 YYEEEE. The V gene lost 5 bases and the J gene lost 6 bases, with 10 bases spanning the gap. This CDR3 is CASSFGPDTQYF. CDR3 in DNA: TGTGCCAGCAGTTTCGGGCCTGATACGCAGTATTTT.

This clonotype turned up a few times. This chain joins TRBV7-2 and TRBJ2-5, with 7 bases aligning to TRBD1. With 5 bases clipped from V and 4 bases from J, the junction kept 10 bases outside the gene matches. The V gene's germline CDR1 is SGHTA and CDR2 FQGNSA. The CDR3 has 15 amino acids. In nucleotides, the CDR3 is TGTGCCAGCAGCGGGGACAGTTCGGTAGTAGAGACCCAGTACTTC. As protein: CASSGDSSVVETQYF.

This clonotype has ten or more counts. This chain links TRBV20-1 with TRBJ1-1; a weak D match, TRBD1 (6 bases). This CDR3 region has 14 residues. Germline V gene lookup returns CDR1 DFQATT and CDR2 SNEGSKA (reference sequence). V shed 2 bases and J shed 1 base, with 11 bases lying between them. CDR3: CSARMGAGNTEAFF. CDR3 bases: TGCAGTGCTAGAATGGGGGCTGGGAACACTGAAGCTTTCTTT.

This clonotype occurred many times. V and J are TRBV5-6 and TRBJ2-5, with D tentatively TRBD2 (5 bases). Germline assignment: CDR1 SGHDT and CDR2 YYEEEE. CDR3 length equals 15 residues. V lost 7 bases to trimming and J lost 1 base, with 17 bases between them. The CDR3 nucleotides are TGTGCCAGCGTGAGGTTTCCGGGGAGCCAAGAGACCCAGTACTTC. It is translated as CASVRFPGSQETQYF.

The gene calls are TRBV7-2 and TRBJ1-1; D remains unclear. Germline V CDR1 and CDR2: SGHTA, FQGNSA. The CDR3 consists of 12 residues. With 8 bases removed from V and 12 bases from J, the gap between germline ends came to 19 bases. In DNA form, the CDR3 reads TGTGCCAGCGGTGGTCCCTCTTCGAGACCTTTCTTT. Protein sequence: CASGGPSSRPFF.

CDR3 loop: CASRDTGAHVGYTF. In nucleotides, the CDR3 is TGTGCCAGTAGGGATACAGGGGCGCATGTCGGCTACACCTTC. The chain has TRBV19 and TRBJ1-2, with 7 bases identical to TRBD1. This CDR3 is built from 14 residues. CDR1 and CDR2 (germline): LNHDA, SQIVND (reference sequence). V gave up 6 bases and J gave up 8 bases; unmatched junction bases: 12.

To note about this clonotype: A much larger clone is a single base away; this may be a read error. The chain is built from TRBV20-1 and TRBJ2-5; either TRBD1 or TRBD2 may supply D (6 bases each). The CDR3 is 13 residues long. The germline V gene has CDR1 DFQATT and CDR2 SNEGSKA (reference sequence). The V and J ends lost 4 bases and 5 bases respectively, with 14 bases between them. CDR3 loop: CSAKPGGAETQYF. The CDR3 region has the DNA TGCAGTGCTAAGCCCGGGGGCGCGGAGACCCAGTACTTC.

V gene TRBV7-2 combines with J gene TRBJ2-5; D is unresolved. CDR3 size: 17 residues. Germline CDR1 SGHTA, CDR2 FQGNSA. Trimming removed 1 base at V and 1 base at J, with 16 bases between. The CDR3 sequence: CASSLGFFRTSQETQYF. CDR3 sequence (DNA): TGTGCCAGCAGCTTAGGCTTCTTCCGGACCAGCCAAGAGACCCAGTACTTC.

This clonotype appeared many times. The rearrangement links TRBV3-1 to TRBJ2-3, with 10 bases matching TRBD2. V lost 4 bases to trimming and J lost 5 bases; unmatched junction nucleotides: 12. The germline CDR1 and CDR2 sequences are LGHDT and YNNKEL (reference sequence). The CDR3 loop spans 17 amino acids. The CDR3 coding sequence is TGTGCCAGCAGCCCCCCCCCTAGCGGGGGTCCTGGAGATACGCAGTATTTT. Translating gives CASSPPPSGGPGDTQYF.

The gene calls are TRBV12-3 or TRBV12-4 and TRBJ2-3; D may be TRBD2 (5 bases). CDR3 length equals 13 residues. The V end lost 6 bases, the J end lost 6 bases, and 13 bases lay between the germline ends. The CDR3: CASSIGGMDTQYF. The CDR3 DNA sequence: TGTGCCAGCAGCATAGGAGGAATGGATACGCAGTATTTT.

This clonotype was counted many times. The V gene is TRBV7-2, the J gene TRBJ2-5; 10 nucleotides align to TRBD2. Losses at the gene ends were 1 base for V and 4 bases for J; bases not matched to a gene: 6. Germline CDR1 and CDR2: SGHTA and FQGNSA. The CDR3 runs to 16 residues. This chain's CDR3 is CASSLDLAGAIETQYF. DNA of the CDR3: TGTGCCAGCAGCTTAGATCTAGCGGGGGCAATAGAGACCCAGTACTTC. Based on the CDR3 plus reference TRBV7-2 and TRBJ2-5, the full variable domain is GAGVSQSPSNKVTEKGKDVELRCDPISGHTALYWYRQSLGQGLEFLIYFQGNSAPDKSGLPSDRFSAERTGGSVSTLTIQRTQQEDSAVYLCASSLDLAGAIETQYFGPGTRLLVL.

This clonotype was detected many times. The CDR3 nucleotides are TGTGCCAGCAGTTACGGGACAGGGGGCCTCCGCAATCAGCCCCAGCATTTT. Its protein is CASSYGTGGLRNQPQHF. The chain is built from TRBV6-2 or TRBV6-3 and TRBJ1-5; 12 nucleotides agree with TRBD1. The V segment lost 2 bases and the J segment 2 bases; nucleotides outside the gene matches: 4. Germline V gene data show CDR1 as MNHEY and CDR2 as SVGEGT. This CDR3 has 17 amino acids.

This clonotype was picked up many times. The chain carries TRBV4-3 and TRBJ1-4, with D unclear. The CDR3 extends over 14 amino acids. V lost 5 bases and J lost 2, with 9 bases in between. Germline CDR1 is LGHNA and CDR2 is YSLEER. CDR3 bases: TGCGCCAGCAGCTCGGGGTCGACTAATGAAAAACTGTTTTTT. Its protein product is CASSSGSTNEKLFF.

This clonotype was detected many times. The chain carries TRBV11-2 and TRBJ1-2; D uncertain. V was trimmed by 7 bases and J by 4 bases, leaving 4 bases between them. This CDR3 is 10 amino acids long. Germline lookup yields CDR1 SGHAT and CDR2 FQNNGV. Written as DNA, the CDR3 is TGTGCCAGCATCATCTATGGCTACACCTTC. This sequence encodes CASIIYGYTF.

The genes are TRBV12-3 or TRBV12-4 and TRBJ2-3; 10 bases are a match to TRBD1. This CDR3 spans 15 amino acids. V lost 5 bases and J lost 0; bases outside the gene matches: 2. Here the CDR3 reads CASSGGQGSTDTQYF. The CDR3 nucleotides are TGTGCCAGCAGTGGGGGACAGGGGAGCACAGATACGCAGTATTTT.

Many counts were recorded for this clonotype. The rearrangement uses TRBV6-5 and TRBJ1-3; the D gene is possibly TRBD1 (6 bases). With 7 bases removed from V and 5 bases from J, the gap between germline ends came to 9 bases. Germline V CDR1 and CDR2: MNHEY, SVGAGI. The CDR3 runs to 12 residues. CDR3 nucleotide sequence: TGTGCCAGCATGGGGGCGCGAAACACCATATATTTT. Its translation: CASMGARNTIYF.

This clonotype has a count of ten or more. The chain recombines TRBV6-5 with TRBJ1-3; D possibly corresponds to TRBD1 (6 bases). Germline values: CDR1 MNHEY, CDR2 SVGAGI. CDR3 length: 17 amino acids. V was shortened by 2 bases and J by 7 bases, with 21 bases between the two germline ends. The CDR3 DNA reads TGTGCCAGCAGTTACGACGGGTTGGTTGGGGGCAAGAACACCATATATTTT. Its translation: CASSYDGLVGGKNTIYF.

This clonotype was picked up many times. J is TRBJ1-5 and V is TRBV27; possibly TRBD1 for D (5 bases). Germline V CDR1 and CDR2: MNHEY, SMNVEV (reference sequence). V lost 3 bases and J lost 0, with 9 bases in between. CDR3 size: 15 residues. The CDR3: CASSLGDSSNQPQHF. The CDR3 DNA sequence: TGTGCCAGCAGTTTGGGCGACAGTAGCAATCAGCCCCAGCATTTT.

This clonotype was recorded at least ten times. The rearrangement links TRBV6-5 to TRBJ2-3; D possibly matches TRBD1 or TRBD2 (5 bases each). The CDR3 sequence is 16 residues long. Trimming left V 2 bases short and J 0 bases short, with 12 bases between. Germline values: CDR1 MNHEY, CDR2 SVGAGI. CDR3 residues: CASSYGTGLSTDTQYF. The CDR3 nucleotides read TGTGCCAGCAGTTACGGGACGGGCCTAAGCACAGATACGCAGTATTTT.

The rearrangement uses TRBV5-1 and TRBJ2-3, with TRBD2 identical over 15 bases. Trimming removed 5 bases from V and 0 bases from J; junction bases left unmatched: 4. Germline V gene data show CDR1 as SGHRS and CDR2 as YFSETQ. The CDR3 has 17 amino acids. CDR3 protein: CASRGLAGGISTDTQYF. The CDR3 nucleotides are TGCGCCAGCAGAGGACTAGCGGGGGGGATTAGCACAGATACGCAGTATTTT.

The chain carries TRBV7-2 and TRBJ2-2; tentative D call: TRBD2 (5 bases). Trimming pared 5 bases from V and 5 bases from J, leaving 9 bases between. The CDR3 contains 13 residues. Germline loops: CDR1 SGHTA, CDR2 FQGNSA. For the CDR3, the DNA is TGTGCCAGCAGCCCGCGAGGGACCGGGGAGCTGTTTTTT. It specifies CASSPRGTGELFF.